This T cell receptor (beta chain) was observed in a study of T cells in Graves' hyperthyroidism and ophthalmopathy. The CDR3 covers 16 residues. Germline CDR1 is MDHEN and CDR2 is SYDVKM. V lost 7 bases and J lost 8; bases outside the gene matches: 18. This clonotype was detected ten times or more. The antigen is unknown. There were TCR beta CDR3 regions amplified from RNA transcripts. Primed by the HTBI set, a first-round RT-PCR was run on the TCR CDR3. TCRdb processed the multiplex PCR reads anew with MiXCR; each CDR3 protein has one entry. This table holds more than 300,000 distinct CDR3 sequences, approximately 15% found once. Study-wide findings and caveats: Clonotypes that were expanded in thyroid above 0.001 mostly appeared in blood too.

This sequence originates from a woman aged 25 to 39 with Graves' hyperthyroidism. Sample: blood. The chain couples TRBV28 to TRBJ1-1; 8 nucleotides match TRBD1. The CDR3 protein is CASNGGGWQGAPEAFF. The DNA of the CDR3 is TGTGCCAGCAACGGGGGGGGTTGGCAGGGGGCGCCGGAAGCTTTCTTT.